Following are 5 T cell receptor beta chains from one sample sequenced in a study of blood T cell repertoires in COVID-19. Only in-frame clones appear in the TCRdb table, and some are missing; sequencing was by immunoSEQ multiplex PCR. The table shows about 160,000 clones, with over 80% occurring only once. Source material: peripheral blood. These receptors all come from a woman aged 80 or over with active or convalescent COVID-19.

This clone was picked up one time. The genes are TRBV3-1 (or the pseudogene TRBV3-2) and TRBJ1-2; 8 bases align to TRBD1. The V gene's germline CDR1 is LGHDT and CDR2 YNNKEL (reference sequence). With V trimmed by 5 bases and J by 2 bases, 10 bases remained unmatched. CDR3 length: 16 residues. The CDR3 sequence: CASSTGAQGDNYGYTF. CDR3 sequence (DNA): TGTGCCAGCAGCACGGGGGCACAGGGGGACAACTATGGCTACACCTTC.

V is TRBV5-8 and J is TRBJ2-6; D ambiguous. V was cut by 3 bases and J by 0 bases, with 13 bases left in between. The CDR3 sequence is 17 residues long. Germline V gives CDR1 SGHTS, CDR2 YDEGEE. The CDR3 region has the DNA TGTGCCAGCAGCTCGGGTCTTCTGCGCTCTGGGGCCAACGTCCTGACTTTC. It yields the protein CASSSGLLRSGANVLTF. Full variable domain (outside the CDR3, taken from reference TRBV5-8 and TRBJ2-6): EAGVTQSPTHLIKTRGQQATLRCSPISGHTSVYWYQQALGLGLQFLLWYDEGEERNRGNFPPRFSGRQFPNYSSELNVNALELEDSALYLCASSSGLLRSGANVLTFGAGSRLTVL.

The chain is built from TRBV18 and TRBJ1-1; 8 bases agree with TRBD1. The germline gives CDR1 KGHSH, CDR2 LQKENI. V dropped 4 bases and J dropped 1; count of bases not matched to a gene: 14. The CDR3 spans 18 residues. CDR3 protein: CASSLLGQGNSENTEAFF. DNA for the CDR3: TGTGCCAGCTCACTCCTCGGACAGGGTAACTCGGAGAACACTGAAGCTTTCTTT.

The chain combines TRBV4-1 with TRBJ2-5; maybe TRBD2 (7 bases). The CDR3 sequence is 16 residues long. Germline V gives CDR1 MGHRA, CDR2 YSYEKL. Trimming left V 1 base short and J 2 bases short, with 14 bases between. The chain's CDR3 is CASSQGGGIGQETQYF. CDR3 in DNA: TGCGCCAGCAGCCAAGGCGGGGGCATAGGTCAAGAGACCCAGTACTTC.

The chain has TRBV7-2 and TRBJ1-1; no clear D gene. The CDR3 runs 15 residues. The V gene lost 5 bases and the J gene lost 4 bases, with 17 bases spanning the gap. Germline V lookup: CDR1 SGHTA, CDR2 FQGNSA. The DNA for the CDR3 is TGTGCCAGCAGCCCCGGCGCGAGGGTGAGCACTGAAGCTTTCTTT. It is translated as CASSPGARVSTEAFF.